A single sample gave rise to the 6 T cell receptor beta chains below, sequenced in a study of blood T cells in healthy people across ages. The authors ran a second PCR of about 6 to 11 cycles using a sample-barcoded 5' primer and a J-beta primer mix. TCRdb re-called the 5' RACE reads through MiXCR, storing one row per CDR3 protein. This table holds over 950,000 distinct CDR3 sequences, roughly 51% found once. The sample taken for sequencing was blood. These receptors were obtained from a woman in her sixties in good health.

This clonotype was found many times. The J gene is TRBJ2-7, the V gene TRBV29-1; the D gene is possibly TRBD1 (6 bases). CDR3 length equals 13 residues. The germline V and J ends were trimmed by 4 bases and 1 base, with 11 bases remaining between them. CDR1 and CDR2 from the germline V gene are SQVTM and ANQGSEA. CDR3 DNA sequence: TGCAGCGTTGGAGAGACAGGATCCTACGAGCAGTACTTC. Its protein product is CSVGETGSYEQYF.

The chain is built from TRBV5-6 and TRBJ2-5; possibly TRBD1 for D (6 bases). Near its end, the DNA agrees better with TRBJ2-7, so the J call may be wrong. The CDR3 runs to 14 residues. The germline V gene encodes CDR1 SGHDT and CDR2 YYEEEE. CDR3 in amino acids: CASSLGTVQYEQYF. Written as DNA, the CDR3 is TGTGCCAGCAGCTTGGGGACAGTTCAGTACGAGCAGTACTTC.

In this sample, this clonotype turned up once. The CDR3 DNA is TGCGCCAGCAGCTTGGAGGTTAATTCACCCCTCCACTTT. Translating it yields CASSLEVNSPLHF. The chain couples TRBV5-1 to TRBJ1-6; D unclear. The CDR3 has 13 amino acids. V lost 0 bases and J lost 6, with 4 bases in between. The V gene's germline CDR1 is SGHRS and CDR2 YFSETQ. Drawing the rest from reference TRBV5-1 and TRBJ1-6, the complete variable domain is KAGVTQTPRYLIKTRGQQVTLSCSPISGHRSVSWYQQTPGQGLQFLFEYFSETQRNKGNFPGRFSGRQFSNSRSEMNVSTLELGDSALYLCASSLEVNSPLHFGNGTRLTVT.

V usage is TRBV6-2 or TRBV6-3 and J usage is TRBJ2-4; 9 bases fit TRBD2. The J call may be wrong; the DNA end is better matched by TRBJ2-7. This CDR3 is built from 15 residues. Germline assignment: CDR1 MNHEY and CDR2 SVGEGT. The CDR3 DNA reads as TGTGCCAGCGAATCTTCGGGACTAGCTACCTACGAGCAGTACTTC. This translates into CASESSGLATYEQYF.

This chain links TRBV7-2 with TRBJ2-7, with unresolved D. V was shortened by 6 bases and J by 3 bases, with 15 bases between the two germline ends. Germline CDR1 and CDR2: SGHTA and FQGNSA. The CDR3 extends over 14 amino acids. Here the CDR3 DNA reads TGTGCCAGCAGTCCCGACCCATCAAACTACGAGCAGTACTTC. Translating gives CASSPDPSNYEQYF.

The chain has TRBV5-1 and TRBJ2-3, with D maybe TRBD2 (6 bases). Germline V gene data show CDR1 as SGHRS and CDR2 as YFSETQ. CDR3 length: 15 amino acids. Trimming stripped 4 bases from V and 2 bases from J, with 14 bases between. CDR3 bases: TGCGCCAGCAGCCCCCGGGAGTTAGTCACAGATACGCAGTATTTT. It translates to CASSPRELVTDTQYF.